Listed below are T cell receptor beta chains from one sample, sequenced in a study of blood T cell repertoires in COVID-19. Sequencing used immunoSEQ multiplex PCR; TCRdb keeps in-frame clones, though not all of them. The table includes roughly 190,000 clones, about four fifths detected once. The sequenced sample consisted of peripheral blood. The receptors were gathered from a man aged 55 to 70 with acute or convalescent COVID-19. Both conserved end residues are part of each CDR3. A D gene is named only where the DNA matches it firmly. The listing skips clone size in some rows; elsewhere it reads once, few, many or a size class.

cdr3_aa: CASSSQGKRGAGELFF
cdr3_nt: TGCGCCAGCAGCTCACAGGGTAAAAGGGGTGCCGGGGAGCTGTTTTTT
j_call: TRBJ2-2
clone_size: .
d_call: .
v_call: TRBV5-1

cdr3_aa: CASSLSPPSSVSYNEQFF
cdr3_nt: TGTGCCAGCAGCTTAAGTCCCCCATCTAGCGTCTCCTACAATGAGCAGTTCTTC
j_call: TRBJ2-1
clone_size: .
d_call: .
v_call: TRBV7-3

cdr3_aa: CASSPGGFGAEAFF
cdr3_nt: TGTGCCAGCTCACCAGGAGGCTTTGGGGCTGAAGCTTTCTTT
j_call: TRBJ1-1
clone_size: .
d_call: .
v_call: TRBV18

cdr3_aa: CASSMQVNTEAFF
cdr3_nt: TGTGCCAGTAGTATGCAGGTGAACACTGAAGCTTTCTTT
j_call: TRBJ1-1
clone_size: once
d_call: .
v_call: TRBV19

cdr3_aa: CASSPGQGRETQYF
cdr3_nt: TGTGCCAGCAGTCCTGGACAGGGACGGGAGACCCAGTACTTC
j_call: TRBJ2-5
clone_size: .
d_call: TRBD1
v_call: TRBV9

cdr3_aa: CASSFDRTYGYTF
cdr3_nt: TGCGCCAGCAGCTTCGACAGGACCTATGGCTACACCTTC
j_call: TRBJ1-2
clone_size: .
d_call: .
v_call: TRBV5-1

cdr3_aa: CASSPQGPLTDTQYF
cdr3_nt: TGTGCCAGCAGCCCACAGGGGCCCCTCACAGATACGCAGTATTTT
j_call: TRBJ2-3
clone_size: .
d_call: TRBD1
v_call: TRBV4-2

cdr3_aa: CASSLEDSLLANYGYTF
cdr3_nt: TGTGCCAGCAGCTTGGAGGACAGCCTATTAGCTAACTATGGCTACACCTTC
j_call: TRBJ1-2
clone_size: few
d_call: .
v_call: TRBV5-6

cdr3_aa: CASSPQTGVANEKLFF
cdr3_nt: TGTGCCAGCAGCCCCCAAACAGGAGTAGCTAATGAAAAACTGTTTTTT
j_call: TRBJ1-4
clone_size: .
d_call: .
v_call: TRBV7-2

cdr3_aa: CASSFGTLTSNEQFF
cdr3_nt: TGCGCCAGCAGCTTCGGGACTCTTACTAGCAATGAGCAGTTCTTC
j_call: TRBJ2-1
clone_size: .
d_call: .
v_call: TRBV5-1

cdr3_aa: CASSRDRGGYNEQFF
cdr3_nt: TGTGCCAGCAGCAGGGACAGGGGGGGGTACAATGAGCAGTTCTTC
j_call: TRBJ2-1
clone_size: .
d_call: TRBD1
v_call: TRBV7-6

cdr3_aa: CASSVALAGGNTGELFF
cdr3_nt: TGTGCCAGCAGCGTAGCCCTAGCGGGAGGGAACACCGGGGAGCTGTTTTTT
j_call: TRBJ2-2
clone_size: .
d_call: TRBD2
v_call: TRBV9

cdr3_aa: CAWSIAGMALFF
cdr3_nt: TGTGCCTGGAGTATAGCGGGAATGGCTCTGTTCTTC
j_call: TRBJ2-1
clone_size: .
d_call: TRBD2
v_call: TRBV30

cdr3_aa: CSASSGTGGVGYGYTF
cdr3_nt: TGCAGTGCTAGTTCGGGGACAGGGGGCGTCGGCTATGGCTACACCTTC
j_call: TRBJ1-2
clone_size: few
d_call: TRBD1
v_call: TRBV20-1

cdr3_aa: CASSQVSPPGAYEQYF
cdr3_nt: TGCGCCAGCAGCCAAGTATCTCCCCCAGGGGCCTACGAGCAGTACTTC
j_call: TRBJ2-7
clone_size: .
d_call: .
v_call: TRBV4-3

cdr3_aa: CASSYRGFNEQFF
cdr3_nt: TGTGCCAGCAGTTACCGGGGGTTCAATGAGCAGTTCTTC
j_call: TRBJ2-1
clone_size: .
d_call: .
v_call: TRBV6-6

cdr3_aa: CASSQSTHSNQPQHF
cdr3_nt: TGTGCCAGCAGCCAAAGCACCCATAGCAATCAGCCCCAGCATTTT
j_call: TRBJ1-5
clone_size: .
d_call: .
v_call: TRBV3-1/TRBV3-2